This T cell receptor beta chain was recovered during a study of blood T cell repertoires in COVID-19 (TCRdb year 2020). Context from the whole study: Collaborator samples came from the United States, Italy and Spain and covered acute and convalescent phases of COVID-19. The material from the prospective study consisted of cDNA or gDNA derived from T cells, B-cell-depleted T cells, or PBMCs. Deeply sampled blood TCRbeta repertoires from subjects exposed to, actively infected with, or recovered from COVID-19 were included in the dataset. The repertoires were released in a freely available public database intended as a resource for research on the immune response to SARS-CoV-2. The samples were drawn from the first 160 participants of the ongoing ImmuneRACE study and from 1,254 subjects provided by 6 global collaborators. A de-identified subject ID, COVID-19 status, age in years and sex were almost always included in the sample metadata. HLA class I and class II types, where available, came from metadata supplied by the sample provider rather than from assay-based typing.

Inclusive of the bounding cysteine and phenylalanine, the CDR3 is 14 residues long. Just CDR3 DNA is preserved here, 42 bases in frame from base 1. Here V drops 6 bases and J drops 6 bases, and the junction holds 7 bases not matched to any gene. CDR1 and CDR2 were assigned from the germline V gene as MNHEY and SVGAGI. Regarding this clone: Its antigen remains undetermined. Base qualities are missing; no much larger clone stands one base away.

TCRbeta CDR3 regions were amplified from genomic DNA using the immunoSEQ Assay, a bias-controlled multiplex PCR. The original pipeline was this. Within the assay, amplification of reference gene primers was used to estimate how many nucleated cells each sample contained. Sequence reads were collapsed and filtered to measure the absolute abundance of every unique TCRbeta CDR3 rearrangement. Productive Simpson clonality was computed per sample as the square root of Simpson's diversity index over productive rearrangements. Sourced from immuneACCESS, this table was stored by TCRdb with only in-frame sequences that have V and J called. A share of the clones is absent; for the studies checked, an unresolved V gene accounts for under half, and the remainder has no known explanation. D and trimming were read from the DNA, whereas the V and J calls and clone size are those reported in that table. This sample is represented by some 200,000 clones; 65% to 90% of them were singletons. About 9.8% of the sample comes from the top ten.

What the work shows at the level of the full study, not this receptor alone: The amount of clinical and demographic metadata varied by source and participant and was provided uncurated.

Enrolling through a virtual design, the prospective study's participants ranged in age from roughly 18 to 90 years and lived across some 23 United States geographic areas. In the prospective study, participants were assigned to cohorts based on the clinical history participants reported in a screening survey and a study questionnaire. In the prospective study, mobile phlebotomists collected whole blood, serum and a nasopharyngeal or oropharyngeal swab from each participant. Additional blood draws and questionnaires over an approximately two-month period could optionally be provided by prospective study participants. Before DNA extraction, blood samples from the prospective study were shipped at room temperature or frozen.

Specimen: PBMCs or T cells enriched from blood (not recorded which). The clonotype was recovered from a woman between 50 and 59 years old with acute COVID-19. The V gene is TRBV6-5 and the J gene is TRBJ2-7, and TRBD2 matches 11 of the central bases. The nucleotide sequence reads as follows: TGTGCCAGCAGGCCCGGACTAGCGGGCCCCGAGCAGTACTTC. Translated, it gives CASRPGLAGPEQYF.